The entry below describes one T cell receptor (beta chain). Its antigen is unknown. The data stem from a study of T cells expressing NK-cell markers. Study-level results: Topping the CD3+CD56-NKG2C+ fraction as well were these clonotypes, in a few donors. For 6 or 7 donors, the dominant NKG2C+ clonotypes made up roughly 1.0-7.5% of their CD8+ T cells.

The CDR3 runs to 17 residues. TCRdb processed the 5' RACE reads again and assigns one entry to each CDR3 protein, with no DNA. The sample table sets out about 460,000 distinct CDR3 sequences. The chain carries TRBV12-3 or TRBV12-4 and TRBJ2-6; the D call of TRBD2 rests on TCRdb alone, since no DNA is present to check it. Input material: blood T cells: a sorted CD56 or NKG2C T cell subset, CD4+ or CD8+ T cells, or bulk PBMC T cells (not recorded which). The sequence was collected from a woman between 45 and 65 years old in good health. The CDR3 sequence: CASSRGGLVSGANVLTF.